This T cell receptor beta chain was retrieved from a study of T-cell reconstitution after alpha-beta-depleted transplantation in children. V shed 3 bases and J shed 1 base, with 6 bases lying between them. This CDR3 is built from 14 residues. This clonotype was observed at least ten times. This sample's TCRbeta library carried unique molecular identifier barcodes. Via MiXCR, TCRdb re-called the PCR reads, giving one row per CDR3 protein. This sample has about half a million distinct CDR3 sequences, with around an eighth found just once. The rearrangement links TRBV12-3 or TRBV12-4 to TRBJ2-2; no clear D gene. The sequencing here drew on PBMCs from the stem cell graft donor, taken from the stem cell graft. The sequence was collected from a human donor who donated a stem cell graft to a child with combined immunodeficiency. The CDR3 spells CASSFRENTGELFF. The CDR3 bases are TGTGCCAGCAGTTTTAGGGAGAACACCGGGGAGCTGTTTTTT.